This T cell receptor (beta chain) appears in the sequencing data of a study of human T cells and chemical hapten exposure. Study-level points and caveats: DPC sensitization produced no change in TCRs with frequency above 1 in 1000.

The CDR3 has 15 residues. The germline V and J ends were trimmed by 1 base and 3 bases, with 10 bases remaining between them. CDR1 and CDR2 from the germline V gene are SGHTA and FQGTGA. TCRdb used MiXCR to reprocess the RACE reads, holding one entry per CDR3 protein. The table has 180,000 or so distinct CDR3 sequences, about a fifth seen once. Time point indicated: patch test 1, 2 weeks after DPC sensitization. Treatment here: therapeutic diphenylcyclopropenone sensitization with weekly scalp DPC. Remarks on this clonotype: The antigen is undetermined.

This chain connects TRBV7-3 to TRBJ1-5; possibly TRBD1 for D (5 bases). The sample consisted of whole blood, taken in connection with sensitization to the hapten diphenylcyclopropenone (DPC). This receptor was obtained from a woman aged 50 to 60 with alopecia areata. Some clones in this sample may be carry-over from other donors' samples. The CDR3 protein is CASSLMGGNNQPQHF. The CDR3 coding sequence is TGTGCCAGCAGCTTAATGGGGGGGAACAATCAGCCCCAGCATTTT. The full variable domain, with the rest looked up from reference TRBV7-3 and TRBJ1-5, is GAGVSQTPSNKVTEKGKYVELRCDPISGHTALYWYRQSLGQGPEFLIYFQGTGAADDSGLPNDRFFAVRPEGSVSTLKIQRTERGDSAVYLCASSLMGGNNQPQHFGDGTRLSIL.